These 20 T cell receptor beta chains were all obtained from the same sample, sequenced in a study of early T cells in non-severe SARS-CoV-2 infection. TCRdb re-called the 5' RACE reads with MiXCR, one entry per CDR3 protein. The sample records around 80,000 distinct CDR3 sequences, approximately 12% being singletons. The sample comprised whole blood. The source is an adult who was a healthcare worker with PCR-confirmed SARS-CoV-2 infection or an uninfected control (not recorded which).

The chain couples TRBV28 to TRBJ2-3, with TRBD2 matching over 11 bases. Germline-derived CDR1 and CDR2 are MDHEN and SYDVKM. The CDR3 contains 15 residues. J lost 4 bases, V lost 6 bases, and 6 bases had no gene match. CDR3 protein: CASRISGRAPDTQYF. The CDR3 DNA reads as TGTGCCAGCAGAATTAGCGGGAGGGCCCCAGATACGCAGTATTTT. The complete variable domain, with remaining parts taken from reference TRBV28 and TRBJ2-3, reads DVKVTQSSRYLVKRTGEKVFLECVQDMDHENMFWYRQDPGLGLRLIYFSYDVKMKEKGDIPEGYSVSREKKERFSLILESASTNQTSMYLCASRISGRAPDTQYFGPGTRLTVL.

The J gene is TRBJ1-2, the V gene TRBV5-1; TRBD1 is a possible D gene (5 bases). V shed 0 bases and J shed 5 bases, with 11 bases lying between them. The CDR3 runs 14 residues. The germline V gene encodes CDR1 SGHRS and CDR2 YFSETQ. The chain's CDR3 is CASSLGQGPYGYTF. The CDR3 coding sequence is TGCGCCAGCAGCTTGGGGCAGGGACCATATGGCTACACCTTC.

The table lists this clonotype with a few counts. The gene calls are TRBV6-4 and TRBJ2-5; D call uncertain. The germline V and J ends were trimmed by 2 bases and 5 bases, with 18 bases remaining between them. The CDR3 runs 16 residues. The germline CDR1 and CDR2 sequences are MRHNA and SNTAGT. CDR3 sequence (DNA): TGTGCCAGCAGTGACAGTCCTCCCGGAGTTGGGGAGACCCAGTACTTC. Its translation: CASSDSPPGVGETQYF.

This clonotype was seen ten or more times. This chain links TRBV7-2 with TRBJ1-6, with TRBD1 matching over 8 bases. The J segment lost 7 bases and the V segment lost 1 base, leaving 3 bases of the junction unmatched. This CDR3 is 15 amino acids long. CDR1 is SGHTA, CDR2 FQGNSA, per germline. The CDR3 loop is CASSLEGTGNSPLHF. CDR3 nucleotide sequence: TGTGCCAGCAGCTTAGAAGGGACAGGAAATTCACCCCTCCACTTT.

This clonotype was detected a few times. The genes are TRBV7-2 and TRBJ2-1; 15 positions match TRBD2. The CDR3 spans 14 residues. Germline V gene data show CDR1 as SGHTA and CDR2 as FQGNSA. V gave up 3 bases and J gave up 15 bases; unmatched junction bases: 6. The chain's CDR3 is CASSLPGLAGGLFF. The CDR3 DNA reads TGTGCCAGCAGCTTGCCGGGACTAGCGGGAGGCCTGTTCTTC.

This clonotype was observed a few times. V usage is TRBV19 and J usage is TRBJ2-1, with 13 bases aligning to TRBD2. V shed 3 bases, J shed 6 bases, and the junction held 8 bases outside the gene matches. CDR3 size: 17 residues. Germline V lookup: CDR1 LNHDA, CDR2 SQIVND (reference sequence). The CDR3 is CASSIGLGTSGTNEQFF. The CDR3 nucleotides are TGTGCCAGTAGTATTGGGCTCGGGACTAGCGGGACCAATGAGCAGTTCTTC.

In regard to this clonotype: Just one base apart from a much larger clone, this may be a read error. The genes are TRBV18 and TRBJ2-1; tentatively, D is TRBD2 (5 bases). The CDR3 is 15 residues long. Germline lookup yields CDR1 KGHSH and CDR2 LQKENI. The CDR3 loop reads CASSPRTGSYNEKFF. In DNA, the CDR3 is TGTGCCAGCTCACCAAGAACGGGATCCTACAATGAGAAGTTCTTC.

This clonotype was detected ten times or more. This chain joins TRBV28 and TRBJ2-7, with TRBD2 matching 7 bases. The CDR3 contains 15 residues. Trimming at V came to 4 bases and at J to 6 bases, leaving 12 bases not matched to a gene. The germline V gene encodes CDR1 MDHEN and CDR2 SYDVKM. As DNA, the CDR3 is TGTGCCAGCAGTTCCCCCGCTAGCGGCCGCCTCGAGCAGTACTTC. Translated, it gives CASSSPASGRLEQYF.

V usage is TRBV18 and J usage is TRBJ1-5; perhaps TRBD1 as D (6 bases). Trimming took off 3 bases at V and 5 bases at J, with 14 bases between the two ends. The CDR3 sequence is 15 residues long. The germline gives CDR1 KGHSH, CDR2 LQKENI. The CDR3 is CASSPTPDRDQPQHF. The CDR3 DNA reads TGTGCCAGCTCACCTACCCCGGACAGAGATCAGCCCCAGCATTTT.

The chain has TRBV27 and TRBJ2-7, with TRBD1 matching over 9 bases. V lost 7 bases to trimming and J lost 6 bases; unmatched junction nucleotides: 4. The CDR3 has 12 amino acids. In germline, CDR1 is MNHEY, CDR2 SMNVEV (reference sequence). Here the CDR3 reads CASTGQGLEQYF. CDR3 in DNA: TGTGCCAGCACGGGACAGGGCCTCGAGCAGTACTTC.

Of note for this clonotype: This may be a read error, as it is one base from a much larger clone. J is TRBJ2-7 and V is TRBV5-1; no clear D gene. The CDR3 consists of 14 residues. The V end lost 6 bases, the J end lost 4 bases, and 17 bases lay between the germline ends. From germline, CDR1 is SGHRS and CDR2 YFSETQ. CDR3 DNA sequence: TGCGCCAGCACCAGGATTCCGACGGCGTACGAGCAGTACTTC. The encoded protein is CASTRIPTAYEQYF.

This clonotype was seen at least ten times. The chain employs TRBV5-4 and TRBJ2-5, with D unclear. The CDR3 contains 14 residues. The V gene's germline CDR1 is SGHNT and CDR2 YYREEE (reference sequence). V lost 0 bases to trimming and J lost 1 base, with 7 bases between them. The CDR3 loop reads CASSLGGTQETQYF. The CDR3 nucleotides read TGTGCCAGCAGCTTGGGCGGAACCCAAGAGACCCAGTACTTC.

The rearrangement links TRBV7-2 to TRBJ2-1; D is unclear. This CDR3 has 14 residues. Germline V gene data show CDR1 as SGHTA and CDR2 as FQGNSA. Trimming removed 4 bases at V and 6 bases at J, with 13 bases between. The CDR3, as DNA: TGTGCCAGCAGCTCCTCCCGGTCGATCAATGAGCAGTTCTTC. It translates to CASSSSRSINEQFF.

At least ten counts were recorded for this clonotype. The chain employs TRBV11-1 and TRBJ2-2; D perhaps matches TRBD1 (5 bases). The CDR3 contains 14 residues. Germline V lookup: CDR1 SGHAT, CDR2 FQDESV (reference sequence). Trimming removed 5 bases from V and 2 bases from J, with 9 bases in between. The CDR3 DNA sequence: TGTGCCAGCAGCCCAGGACACAACACCGGGGAGCTGTTTTTT. Encoded protein: CASSPGHNTGELFF.

This chain links TRBV6-6 with TRBJ2-7, with TRBD1 identical over 10 bases. This CDR3 has 14 amino acids. The trim removed 6 bases at V and 2 bases at J, leaving 4 bases unmatched. Germline V gives CDR1 MNHNY, CDR2 SVGAGI (reference sequence). CDR3 residues: CASRDRGRTYEQYF. DNA of the CDR3: TGTGCCAGCAGAGACAGGGGGCGAACCTACGAGCAGTACTTC.

The chain is built from TRBV6-5 and TRBJ1-1; maybe TRBD1 (6 bases). There are 14 residues in the CDR3. V gave up 5 bases and J gave up 8 bases, with 18 bases separating them. Germline V CDR1 and CDR2: MNHEY, SVGAGI. For the CDR3, the DNA is TGTGCCAGCAGTCAGCTGCAGGGGTTCACGGAAGCTTTCTTT. Its protein is CASSQLQGFTEAFF.

This clonotype was counted a single time. The junction departs from the called germline gene at one end, perhaps through a read error. The rearrangement joins TRBV3-1 to TRBJ2-2; 9 nucleotides align to TRBD2. CDR3 size: 15 residues. Germline-derived CDR1 and CDR2 are LGHDT and YNNKEL (reference sequence). The CDR3 here is CASSLAGVSTGELVF. The CDR3 DNA reads as TGTGCCAGCAGCCTAGCGGGAGTATCAACCGGGGAGCTGGTTTTT.

J is TRBJ2-7 and V is TRBV7-9; 8 bases agree with TRBD1. The CDR3 is 15 residues long. V trimming: 4 bases; J trimming: 6 bases; junction bases outside the gene matches: 11. The germline V gene encodes CDR1 SEHNR and CDR2 FQNEAQ (reference sequence). The chain's CDR3 is CASSSPSQGAGEQYF. CDR3 DNA: TGTGCCAGCAGCTCCCCCAGCCAGGGGGCCGGCGAGCAGTACTTC.

This clonotype has only a few counts. The CDR3, as DNA: TGTGCCAGCAGGCCGGGACTAGCGCGACACAATGAGCAGTTCTTC. It translates to CASRPGLARHNEQFF. The genes are TRBV6-5 and TRBJ2-1, with 10 positions matching TRBD2. The CDR3 consists of 15 residues. V dropped 6 bases and J dropped 5; count of bases not matched to a gene: 7. CDR1 and CDR2 from the germline V gene are MNHEY and SVGAGI.

This clonotype was counted only a few times. This rearrangement joins TRBV21-1 to TRBJ2-1. TRBV21-1 is marked as a pseudogene. There are 17 residues in the CDR3. The CDR3 bases are TGTGCCAGCAGCAAAGCGCTGGAAGGACCCATCTACAATGAGCAGTTCTTC. It encodes CASSKALEGPIYNEQFF.